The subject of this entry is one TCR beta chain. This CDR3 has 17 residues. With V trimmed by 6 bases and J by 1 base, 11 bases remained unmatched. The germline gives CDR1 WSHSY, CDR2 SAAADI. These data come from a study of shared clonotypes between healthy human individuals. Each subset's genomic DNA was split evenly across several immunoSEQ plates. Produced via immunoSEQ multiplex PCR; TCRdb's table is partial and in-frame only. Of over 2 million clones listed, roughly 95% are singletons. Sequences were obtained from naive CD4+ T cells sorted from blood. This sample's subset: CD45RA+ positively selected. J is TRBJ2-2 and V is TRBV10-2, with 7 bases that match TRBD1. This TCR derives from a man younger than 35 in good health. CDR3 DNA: TGCGCCAGCAGAGGGGACAGCCCTGGATTGAACACCGGGGAGCTGTTTTTT. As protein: CASRGDSPGLNTGELFF.